This T cell receptor (beta chain) emerged from a study of cytomegalovirus exposure and HLA in healthy donors. Study-level findings and limits: An analysis was carried out later, and it reportedly showed fewer N-insertions in an Asian-associated ancestry cluster than the approximately 610-donor mean. For TCR beta chains, V- and J-gene trimming was later linked to a missense DCLRE1C variant. The majority of CMV-associated TCR beta chains were reported as apparently HLA-restricted in a later analysis. Earlier analysis yielded a pattern in which most TCR beta V segments were productive about 87% or about 30% of the time.

A note on this clone: Its antigen is unknown.

Primers: 60 Vbeta forward and 13 Jbeta reverse. Measured with immunoSEQ multiplex PCR; TCRdb has only the in-frame clones, and not every one. The sample includes 210,000 or so clones, roughly 80% of them seen just once. The V and J ends lost 8 bases and 4 bases, in that order; junction bases with no gene match: 7. Per the germline V gene, CDR1 is SNHLY and CDR2 is FYNNEI. CDR3 length equals 14 residues. This clonotype was obtained from a girl aged 10 to 17 in good health and CMV-seronegative. The rearrangement joins TRBV2 to TRBJ2-5; 10 positions agree with TRBD2. The sample taken for sequencing was PBMCs. The CDR3 bases are TGTGCCAGCGGTACGGCTAGCGGGGGAGAGACCCAGTACTTC. Its protein is CASGTASGGETQYF.